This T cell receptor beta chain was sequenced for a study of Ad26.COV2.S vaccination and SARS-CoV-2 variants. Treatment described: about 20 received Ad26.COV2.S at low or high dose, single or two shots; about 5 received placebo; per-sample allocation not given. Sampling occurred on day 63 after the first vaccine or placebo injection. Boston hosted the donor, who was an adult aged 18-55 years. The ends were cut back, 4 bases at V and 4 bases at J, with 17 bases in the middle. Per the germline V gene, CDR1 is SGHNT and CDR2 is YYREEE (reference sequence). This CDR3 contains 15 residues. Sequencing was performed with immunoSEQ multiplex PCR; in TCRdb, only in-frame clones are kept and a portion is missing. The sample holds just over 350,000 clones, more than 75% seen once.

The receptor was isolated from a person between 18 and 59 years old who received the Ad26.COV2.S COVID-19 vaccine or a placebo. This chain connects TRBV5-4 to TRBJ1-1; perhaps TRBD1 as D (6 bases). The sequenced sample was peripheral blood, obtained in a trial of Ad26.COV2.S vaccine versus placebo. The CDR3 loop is CASSPGGGGVTEAFF. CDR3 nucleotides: TGTGCCAGCAGCCCTGGAGGGGGGGGTGTCACTGAAGCTTTCTTT.